What follows is one TCR beta chain and its context. Antigen unknown. The record originates from a study of T-cell memory formation after mild COVID-19. For the study at large: TCR clusters were mostly confined to one donor each.

Constant-segment primers served in 5'RACE that generated TCR alpha and TCR beta cDNA libraries bearing sample barcodes and UMIs. A single record per CDR3 protein comes from TCRdb applying MiXCR to the 5' RACE reads. The table lists some 490,000 distinct CDR3 sequences, 15% to 20% of them singletons. V lost 2 bases and J lost 3, with 6 bases in between. The CDR3 has 13 residues. The germline CDR1 and CDR2 sequences are KGHSH and LQKENI. Broader study findings: Most CD4+ clones that shrank were in CM and EM, while CD8+ ones turned up in EMRA. Cross-reactive memory apparently joined, as some responding clones appeared in pre-infection memory.

The sample was PBMCs or a T cell subset sorted from them (not recorded which). The sequence derives from an adult woman who had mild COVID-19 (a few samples of this study predate the infection). Cell type and time point are not known. The chain links TRBV18 to TRBJ2-3; D remains unclear. Written as DNA, the CDR3 is TGTGCCAGCTCACCATCGACAACAGATACGCAGTATTTT. Translating it yields CASSPSTTDTQYF. Full variable domain (missing parts from reference TRBV18 and TRBJ2-3): NAGVMQNPRHLVRRRGQEARLRCSPMKGHSHVYWYRQLPEEGLKFMVYLQKENIIDESGMPKERFSAEFPKEGPSILRIQQVVRGDSAAYFCASSPSTTDTQYFGPGTRLTVL.